This T cell receptor (beta chain) appears in the sequencing data of a study of T cell repertoires in cytomegalovirus infection. This CDR3 is built from 14 residues. The V end was cut by 2 bases, the J end by 6 bases, with 10 bases between. CDR1 MNHEY and CDR2 SMNVEV come from the germline V gene (reference sequence). TCRdb recomputed calls from the reads with MiXCR, one row per CDR3 protein. The sample shows approximately 550,000 distinct CDR3 sequences, approximately 15% of them seen only once. This sequence was found in a human donor in good health (CMV status not recorded). Some clones in this sample may be carry-over from other donors' samples. The specimen sequenced was CD8+ T cells from PBMCs. The chain combines TRBV27 with TRBJ2-2; a weak D match, TRBD1 (6 bases). In DNA, the CDR3 is TGTGCCAGCAGTTTAGCCCAGGGGCCCGGGGAGCTGTTTTTT. Amino acids: CASSLAQGPGELFF.